This T cell receptor (beta chain) was observed in a study of cytomegalovirus exposure and HLA in healthy donors. The CDR3 has 15 residues. The V gene's germline CDR1 is SGHTS and CDR2 YDEGEE. The V end lost 6 bases, the J end lost 2 bases, and 15 bases lay between the germline ends. This clone was counted between two and nine times. PCR amplification relied on 60 Vbeta primers (plus 13 Jbeta primers). Repertoires were generated with immunoSEQ multiplex PCR, while TCRdb's copy carries only in-frame clones and drops some. The profile shows around 170,000 clones, around 77% of them singletons. The chain is built from TRBV5-8 and TRBJ1-3, with a weak D call TRBD1 (5 bases). The receptor comes from a man aged 35 to 55 in good health and CMV-seronegative. Specimen: PBMCs. Here the CDR3 reads CASTFGGAAGNTIYF. CDR3 DNA sequence: TGTGCCAGCACCTTCGGAGGGGCTGCTGGAAACACCATATATTTT.